Below are 18 T cell receptor beta chains sequenced from a single sample in a study of shared clonotypes between healthy human individuals (TCRdb year 2020). Library construction relied on the immunoSEQ multiplex PCR assay. The clones in this table, taken by TCRdb from immuneACCESS, are in-frame only. Not every clone is retained; where verified, under half of the shortfall comes from an unresolved V gene, and the cause of the rest is unknown. This sample is represented by a few million clones; 90% to 95% of them were singletons. 0.14% of the sample is taken by the ten largest. The specimen sequenced was naive CD4+ T cells sorted from blood. The label giving this sample's cell subset or site can be read as: CD45RA+ positively selected. These receptor sequences come from a young man in good health.

This clone was seen just once. This chain joins TRBV10-3 and TRBJ2-5; no clear D gene. TRBJ2-7 explains the end of the DNA better; the J call may be wrong. From germline, CDR1 is ENHRY and CDR2 SYGVKD. The CDR3 covers 13 residues. The CDR3 DNA reads TGTGCCATCAGTGGGATACCCTCCTACGAGCAGTACTTC. Its translation: CAISGIPSYEQYF.

About this clone itself: At one boundary the junction diverges from the germline segment, which might be a read error. The same CDR3 can be traced to other DNA sequences in this sample. The CDR3 region is CASTFHRNTGELFF. The DNA of the CDR3 is TGCGCCAGCACTTTCCACAGGAACACCGGGGAGTTGTTTTTT. This chain links TRBV5-1 with TRBJ2-2; D possibly uses TRBD1 or TRBD2 (5 bases each). The CDR3 runs to 14 residues. The germline V gene has CDR1 SGHRS and CDR2 YFSETQ.

This clone was counted a few times. In the same sample, other DNA sequences code for this CDR3. The chain couples TRBV9 to TRBJ2-1, with D unclear. The germline V gene encodes CDR1 SGDLS and CDR2 YYNGEE. V shed 0 bases and J shed 2 bases, with 3 bases lying between them. The CDR3 has 13 amino acids. CDR3 sequence reads: CASSVDPYNEQFF. The DNA of the CDR3 is TGTGCCAGCAGCGTAGACCCCTACAATGAGCAGTTCTTC.

The chain is built from TRBV9 and TRBJ1-2; TRBD1 matches 11 bases. The CDR3 consists of 16 residues. V shed 0 bases, J shed 3 bases, and the junction held 4 bases outside the gene matches. Germline assignment: CDR1 SGDLS and CDR2 YYNGEE. CDR3 nucleotide sequence: TGTGCCAGCAGCGTAGGTCTGGGACAGGGGGACTATGGCTACACCTTC. Amino acid sequence: CASSVGLGQGDYGYTF.

The rearrangement joins TRBV28 to TRBJ2-7, with TRBD1 as a possible D gene (6 bases). V dropped 6 bases and J dropped 0 bases, with 18 bases sitting between them. The CDR3 totals 16 residues. CDR1 MDHEN and CDR2 SYDVKM come from the germline V gene. The DNA for the CDR3 is TGTGCCAGCAGCCTAAACCCTCGGGACATCTCCTACGAGCAGTACTTC. Protein sequence: CASSLNPRDISYEQYF.

This clone was detected once. The chain has TRBV27 and TRBJ1-4, with 9 bases identical to TRBD1. V lost 3 bases, J lost 10 bases, and 6 bases stayed unmatched. CDR1 is MNHEY and CDR2 is SMNVEV in the germline V gene (reference sequence). CDR3 length: 14 amino acids. The CDR3 nucleotides read TGTGCCAGCAGTTTCGGGACAGGGAACGGAAAACTGTTTTTT. Its translation: CASSFGTGNGKLFF.

Of note for this clone: Other DNA sequences of this sample code for an identical CDR3. J is TRBJ1-1 and V is TRBV5-1; 9 bases are shared with TRBD1. Germline V gene lookup returns CDR1 SGHRS and CDR2 YFSETQ. V lost 3 bases and J lost 4; bases outside the gene matches: 4. The CDR3 has 14 amino acids. In DNA, the CDR3 is TGCGCCAGCAGCTCAACGACAGGGGGCACTGAAGCTTTCTTT. This translates into CASSSTTGGTEAFF.

The chain recombines TRBV5-5 with TRBJ1-6; D is unclear. Germline V gene sequence: CDR1 SGHKS, CDR2 YYEKEE (reference sequence). V lost 0 bases, J lost 5 bases, and 6 bases lay in between. This CDR3 has 14 amino acids. Here the CDR3 reads CASSLDTNNSPLHF. The CDR3 DNA is TGTGCCAGCAGCTTGGACACTAATAATTCACCCCTCCACTTT.

This clone has just one count. The chain links TRBV5-4 to TRBJ1-4; 9 bases are a match to TRBD1. CDR1 is SGHNT and CDR2 is YYREEE in the germline V gene (reference sequence). The CDR3 consists of 15 residues. Trimming removed 2 bases from V and 5 bases from J; junction bases left unmatched: 4. The CDR3 loop is CASSLKGQGNEKLFF. For the CDR3, the DNA is TGTGCCAGCAGCTTAAAAGGACAGGGGAATGAAAAACTGTTTTTT.

About this clone: Additional DNA sequences in this sample encode the identical CDR3. The chain couples TRBV18 to TRBJ1-2, with D possibly matching TRBD1 (6 bases). Germline values: CDR1 KGHSH, CDR2 LQKENI. V was shortened by 3 bases and J by 1 base, with 9 bases between the two germline ends. This CDR3 region has 14 residues. The CDR3 DNA sequence: TGTGCCAGCTCACCGGCAGGGGTTAACTATGGCTACACCTTC. Translation: CASSPAGVNYGYTF.

In regard to this clone: Other DNA sequences in the same sample also yield this CDR3. V is TRBV5-4 and J is TRBJ2-7; D uncertain. V was pared by 2 bases and J by 3 bases, with 6 bases between. CDR3 length: 12 amino acids. Germline CDR1 SGHNT, CDR2 YYREEE (reference sequence). Here the CDR3 DNA reads TGTGCCAGCAGCTTAAGAGGCTACGAGCAGTACTTC. This codes for CASSLRGYEQYF.

The chain combines TRBV5-6 with TRBJ1-1; D may be TRBD1 (6 bases). The length of the CDR3 is 15 residues. Germline lookup yields CDR1 SGHDT and CDR2 YYEEEE. Between the trimmed V and J ends, which lost 4 bases and 4 bases, there was a span of 17 bases. This CDR3 is CASSTKTGGVTEAFF. In DNA, the CDR3 is TGTGCCAGCAGCACCAAGACAGGCGGTGTCACTGAAGCTTTCTTT. The variable domain in full, with the rest retrieved from reference TRBV5-6 and TRBJ1-1, is DAGVTQSPTHLIKTRGQQVTLRCSPKSGHDTVSWYQQALGQGPQFIFQYYEEEERQRGNFPDRFSGHQFPNYSSELNVNALLLGDSALYLCASSTKTGGVTEAFFGQGTRLTVV.

This rearrangement joins TRBV19 to TRBJ2-5; D gene ambiguous. There are 14 residues in the CDR3. Trimming removed 5 bases at V and 2 bases at J, with 12 bases between. Germline V gene lookup returns CDR1 LNHDA and CDR2 SQIVND (reference sequence). This CDR3 is CASSLQVWQETQYF. In DNA, the CDR3 is TGTGCCAGTAGTCTTCAGGTATGGCAAGAGACCCAGTACTTC.

This chain joins TRBV4-1 and TRBJ1-6; D unclear. The V end was cut by 2 bases, the J end by 7 bases, with 18 bases between. CDR1 and CDR2 from the germline V gene are MGHRA and YSYEKL. The CDR3 totals 17 residues. The CDR3 sequence: CASSQMILDGRNSPLHF. CDR3 DNA: TGCGCCAGCAGCCAAATGATCCTGGACGGGAGGAATTCACCCCTCCACTTT.

The sample holds one count of this clone. The chain has TRBV14 and TRBJ1-2; no firm D call. V lost 6 bases and J lost 2, with 13 bases in between. This CDR3 spans 14 amino acids. Looked up from germline, CDR1 is SGHDN and CDR2 is FVKESK. The CDR3 loop is CASRMSGENYGYTF. In DNA, the CDR3 is TGTGCCAGCAGGATGAGTGGGGAGAACTATGGCTACACCTTC. The whole variable domain, remainder taken from reference TRBV14 and TRBJ1-2, is EAGVTQFPSHSVIEKGQTVTLRCDPISGHDNLYWYRRVMGKEIKFLLHFVKESKQDESGMPNNRFLAERTGGTYSTLKVQPAELEDSGVYFCASRMSGENYGYTFGSGTRLTVV.

This sequence joins TRBV5-1 and TRBJ2-1; 8 bases map to TRBD2. The CDR3 contains 14 residues. Germline V gives CDR1 SGHRS, CDR2 YFSETQ. With 5 bases clipped from V and 10 bases from J, the junction kept 11 bases outside the gene matches. The CDR3 spells CASRRDGGAHEQFF. Written as DNA, the CDR3 is TGCGCCAGCAGGAGGGACGGGGGGGCCCACGAGCAGTTCTTC. Together with reference TRBV5-1 and TRBJ2-1, the CDR3 gives the full variable domain: KAGVTQTPRYLIKTRGQQVTLSCSPISGHRSVSWYQQTPGQGLQFLFEYFSETQRNKGNFPGRFSGRQFSNSRSEMNVSTLELGDSALYLCASRRDGGAHEQFFGPGTRLTVL.

The chain combines TRBV10-3 with TRBJ2-7; 11 positions agree with TRBD2. The CDR3 length is 15 residues. V trimming: 3 bases; J trimming: 6 bases; junction bases outside the gene matches: 7. Germline V CDR1 and CDR2: ENHRY, SYGVKD. As DNA, the CDR3 is TGTGCCATCAGTGATGGTAGCGGGAGGGAGGGCGAGCAGTACTTC. Translated: CAISDGSGREGEQYF.

The CDR3 spells CASSQDRGRMNTEAFF. As DNA, the CDR3 is TGCGCCAGCAGCCAAGACAGGGGGCGTATGAACACTGAAGCTTTCTTT. The chain is built from TRBV4-1 and TRBJ1-1; TRBD1 matches at 8 bases. Germline loops: CDR1 MGHRA, CDR2 YSYEKL. The CDR3 loop spans 16 amino acids. With V trimmed by 0 bases and J by 0 bases, 3 bases remained unmatched.